This entry lists 22 T cell receptor beta chains sequenced from one sample in a study of shared clonotypes between healthy human individuals. Sequencing used immunoSEQ multiplex PCR; TCRdb keeps in-frame clones, though not all of them. Of under 850,000 clones in the sample, nearly 95% were seen once. Naive CD8 cells lacked CD45RO and underwent positive selection for CCR7, leaving out terminally differentiated effector memory CD45RA+ cells. Sequenced: naive CD8+ T cells sorted from blood. All receptors come from a man aged 25-45 years in good health.

The chain carries TRBV30 and TRBJ2-1; 11 bases align to TRBD2. This CDR3 contains 15 residues. V lost 6 bases to trimming and J lost 1 base; unmatched junction nucleotides: 5. The germline CDR1 and CDR2 sequences are GTSNPN and SVGIG (reference sequence). The DNA for the CDR3 is TGTGCCTGTAGAAGACTAGCGGGATCCTACAATGAGCAGTTCTTC. It translates to CACRRLAGSYNEQFF.

V and J are TRBV30 and TRBJ2-7; 7 nucleotides line up with TRBD2. The V segment lost 7 bases and the J segment 2 bases; nucleotides outside the gene matches: 5. Germline CDR1 is GTSNPN and CDR2 is SVGIG (reference sequence). The CDR3 runs 12 residues. The CDR3 DNA follows: TGTGCCTCTGACGGGGGGACCTACGAGCAGTACTTC. This sequence encodes CASDGGTYEQYF.

The chain employs TRBV5-5 and TRBJ1-5; D call uncertain. Germline V gene lookup returns CDR1 SGHKS and CDR2 YYEKEE (reference sequence). Trimming took off 5 bases at V and 7 bases at J, with 19 bases between the two ends. This CDR3 comprises 15 residues. CDR3 coding DNA: TGTGCCAGCAGTATTTCTGACGAGGGTGGGCAGCCCCAGCATTTT. It codes for CASSISDEGGQPQHF.

The chain carries TRBV27 and TRBJ1-2; 12 bases match TRBD1. V was pared by 7 bases and J by 4 bases, with 4 bases of the junction left unmatched. In germline, CDR1 is MNHEY, CDR2 SMNVEV (reference sequence). This CDR3 contains 14 residues. CDR3: CASKGTGGGYGYTF. CDR3 coding DNA: TGTGCCAGCAAAGGGACAGGGGGCGGCTATGGCTACACCTTC.

A note on this clone: This may arise from a read error, as a much more abundant clone is one base away. This chain uses TRBV5-1 with TRBJ1-1; D might be TRBD1 (5 bases). CDR3 length equals 13 residues. Between the trimmed V and J ends, which lost 2 bases and 3 bases, there was a span of 8 bases. Germline loops: CDR1 SGHRS, CDR2 YFSETQ. Here the CDR3 DNA reads TGCGCCAGCAGCTTCCGGGACGACACTGAAGCTTTCTTT. Protein: CASSFRDDTEAFF.

The chain joins TRBV29-1 to TRBJ2-1, with D possibly TRBD2 on 5 matching bases. The germline CDR1 and CDR2 sequences are SQVTM and ANQGSEA. The CDR3 spans 14 residues. Trimming removed 4 bases at V and 6 bases at J, with 16 bases between. For the CDR3, the DNA is TGCAGCGTTGTCGGGCCGGGATCGGGCAATGAGCAGTTCTTC. This sequence encodes CSVVGPGSGNEQFF.

This chain connects TRBV14 to TRBJ2-1; D gene uncertain. Trimming cost V 5 bases and J 0 bases, with 14 bases left between them. This CDR3 region has 16 residues. The germline V gene has CDR1 SGHDN and CDR2 FVKESK. CDR3 bases: TGTGCCAGCAGCTCCCGAAGGAAGCTCTCCTACAATGAGCAGTTCTTC. Its translation is CASSSRRKLSYNEQFF.

The V gene is TRBV18, the J gene TRBJ2-3; D remains ambiguous. The CDR3 is 13 amino acids. V was pared by 3 bases and J by 0 bases, with 4 bases between. Germline loops: CDR1 KGHSH, CDR2 LQKENI. This CDR3 reads CASSPFSTDTQYF. Written as DNA, the CDR3 is TGTGCCAGCTCACCCTTTAGCACAGATACGCAGTATTTT.

V and J are TRBV19 and TRBJ2-2; the D is unclear. CDR3 size: 14 residues. The germline CDR1 and CDR2 sequences are LNHDA and SQIVND (reference sequence). V shed 3 bases and J shed 3 bases, with 8 bases lying between them. The CDR3 sequence is CASSIFGDTGELFF. The CDR3 nucleotides read TGTGCCAGTAGTATTTTTGGGGACACCGGGGAGCTGTTTTTT.

As concerns this clone: This could be a read error, since a much larger clone is one nucleotide away. The V and J genes are TRBV27 and TRBJ1-5; tentative D call: TRBD1 (6 bases). This CDR3 is 13 amino acids long. The V end lost 4 bases, the J end lost 4 bases, and 8 bases lay between the germline ends. Germline values: CDR1 MNHEY, CDR2 SMNVEV (reference sequence). CDR3 in amino acids: CASSWQGNQPQHF. The CDR3 DNA reads TGTGCCAGCAGTTGGCAGGGGAATCAGCCCCAGCATTTT.

DNA for the CDR3: TGTGCCAGCAGTTTCAAGCAAGGCTTCGCGAACACCGGGGAGCTGTTTTTT. Its translation is CASSFKQGFANTGELFF. The gene calls are TRBV27 and TRBJ2-2; D not resolved. The length of the CDR3 is 17 residues. Trimming took off 3 bases at V and 0 bases at J, with 14 bases between the two ends. Germline V lookup: CDR1 MNHEY, CDR2 SMNVEV (reference sequence).

The gene calls are TRBV5-1 and TRBJ2-2, with 8 bases that match TRBD2. This CDR3 is 17 amino acids long. V gave up 3 bases and J gave up 6 bases; unmatched junction bases: 13. Germline CDR1 SGHRS, CDR2 YFSETQ. This CDR3 reads CASSYSGNPSRAGELFF. The CDR3 bases are TGCGCCAGCAGCTATAGCGGGAATCCTTCTCGGGCCGGGGAGCTGTTTTTT.

This rearrangement joins TRBV27 to TRBJ1-1, with TRBD1 as a possible D gene (5 bases). This CDR3 contains 15 residues. In germline, CDR1 is MNHEY, CDR2 SMNVEV (reference sequence). With 2 bases removed from V and 3 bases from J, the gap between germline ends came to 13 bases. The CDR3 DNA reads TGTGCCAGCAGTTTAGGACGGGGGGTCGACACTGAAGCTTTCTTT. Translating gives CASSLGRGVDTEAFF.

The J gene is TRBJ1-5, the V gene TRBV11-2; unclear D gene. The CDR3 has 15 amino acids. The germline V gene has CDR1 SGHAT and CDR2 FQNNGV. The ends were cut back, 1 base at V and 6 bases at J, with 13 bases in the middle. The DNA of the CDR3 is TGTGCCAGCAGCTTAGGTGGACGAGGGTCTCAGCCCCAGCATTTT. Translated, it gives CASSLGGRGSQPQHF. The whole variable domain, remainder taken from reference TRBV11-2 and TRBJ1-5, is EAGVAQSPRYKIIEKRQSVAFWCNPISGHATLYWYQQILGQGPKLLIQFQNNGVVDDSQLPKDRFSAERLKGVDSTLKIQPAKLEDSAVYLCASSLGGRGSQPQHFGDGTRLSIL.

The chain joins TRBV7-9 to TRBJ2-7; TRBD2 matches at 7 bases. The V segment lost 6 bases and the J segment 2 bases; nucleotides outside the gene matches: 10. Per the germline V gene, CDR1 is SEHNR and CDR2 is FQNEAQ (reference sequence). This CDR3 comprises 15 residues. The CDR3, as DNA: TGTGCCAGCAGTCATATCACGGGGGGAGCCTACGAGCAGTACTTC. Protein sequence: CASSHITGGAYEQYF. Full variable domain (missing parts from reference TRBV7-9 and TRBJ2-7): DTGVSQNPRHKITKRGQNVTFRCDPISEHNRLYWYRQTLGQGPEFLTYFQNEAQLEKSRLLSDRFSAERPKGSFSTLEIQRTEQGDSAMYLCASSHITGGAYEQYFGPGTRLTVT.

The chain recombines TRBV2 with TRBJ2-5, with D possibly called TRBD1 or TRBD2 (5 bases each). CDR1 is SNHLY, CDR2 FYNNEI, per germline. Trimming stripped 1 base from V and 10 bases from J, with 19 bases between. The CDR3 spans 15 residues. The CDR3 loop reads CASSEEGPALLLQYF. DNA for the CDR3: TGTGCCAGCAGTGAAGAGGGACCGGCTTTGTTGCTCCAGTACTTC.

The V call is TRBV9, the J call TRBJ2-5; D is perhaps TRBD2 (5 bases). Per the germline V gene, CDR1 is SGDLS and CDR2 is YYNGEE. V was shortened by 0 bases and J by 5 bases, with 14 bases between the two germline ends. This CDR3 is built from 15 residues. CDR3 loop: CASSVVDLGGETQYF. The CDR3 DNA reads TGTGCCAGCAGCGTAGTGGACTTAGGCGGCGAGACCCAGTACTTC.

This clone appeared once. The genes are TRBV4-1 and TRBJ2-5; TRBD2 matches at 13 bases. From germline, CDR1 is MGHRA and CDR2 YSYEKL. CDR3 length: 15 amino acids. Trimming removed 1 base from V and 4 bases from J; junction bases left unmatched: 0. This CDR3 reads CASSQGTSGRETQYF. CDR3 coding DNA: TGCGCCAGCAGCCAAGGGACTAGCGGGAGAGAGACCCAGTACTTC.

The chain combines TRBV29-1 with TRBJ2-1, with 7 nucleotides matching TRBD2. This CDR3 has 14 amino acids. J gave up 9 bases and V 5 bases, and 13 bases lay outside the gene matches. Germline V CDR1 and CDR2: SQVTM, ANQGSEA. CDR3 in amino acids: CSVLGARELPEQFF. The CDR3 DNA sequence: TGCAGCGTTCTCGGGGCGCGGGAGCTTCCTGAGCAGTTCTTC.

The rearrangement joins TRBV2 to TRBJ2-7; TRBD1 is a possible D gene (6 bases). This CDR3 is built from 18 residues. The V gene's germline CDR1 is SNHLY and CDR2 FYNNEI. Trimming shortened V by 0 bases and J by 0 bases, and 18 bases separated the two germline ends. The CDR3 is CASSEALSGETFSYEQYF. The CDR3, as DNA: TGTGCCAGCAGTGAAGCCCTATCAGGGGAGACGTTCTCCTACGAGCAGTACTTC.

The rearrangement links TRBV5-1 to TRBJ2-7; possibly TRBD1 or TRBD2 for D (5 bases each). This CDR3 is built from 18 residues. Trimming pared 0 bases from V and 0 bases from J, leaving 19 bases between. The germline V gene encodes CDR1 SGHRS and CDR2 YFSETQ. The CDR3 nucleotides read TGCGCCAGCAGCTTGGATCTGTCGTGGGGGACCAGCTCCTACGAGCAGTACTTC. The encoded protein is CASSLDLSWGTSSYEQYF. Full variable domain (rest looked up from reference TRBV5-1 and TRBJ2-7): KAGVTQTPRYLIKTRGQQVTLSCSPISGHRSVSWYQQTPGQGLQFLFEYFSETQRNKGNFPGRFSGRQFSNSRSEMNVSTLELGDSALYLCASSLDLSWGTSSYEQYFGPGTRLTVT.

This rearrangement joins TRBV4-2 to TRBJ2-2; no definite D call. The V end lost 1 base, the J end lost 6 bases, and 6 bases lay between the germline ends. The CDR3 length is 13 residues. The V gene's germline CDR1 is LGHNA and CDR2 YNFKEQ. Here the CDR3 DNA reads TGTGCCAGCAGCCAAGGACTCTCCGGGGAGCTGTTTTTT. Protein: CASSQGLSGELFF.